This T cell receptor beta chain was sequenced for a study of shared clonotypes between healthy human individuals (dated by TCRdb to the early 2020s). About the investigation overall: A few men and a couple of women, aged 18 to 49 years, made up the cohort. Per donor, three plates each were used for CD4 naive and CD4 memory, two for CD8 naive, and one for CD8 memory. To estimate repertoire size and how much clonotypes are shared between individuals, the study performed deep sequencing of blood TCR repertoires from roughly five healthy adults. To increase sequencing depth and limit assay-specific biases, different laboratories used diverse techniques to prepare libraries and sequence TCR repertoires. Between about 0.85 and 8.9 billion PBMCs per donor were obtained by leukapheresis.

The investigation overall reported the following: Only blood was sampled, and tissue TCR repertoires likely differ from those in blood. Based on pairwise subsampling, the degree of clonotype sharing among donors was expected to be affected by sequencing depth. Because the study included a small number of donors, the genetic and exposure-history diversity represented was limited. Incomplete sequencing was indicated by rarefaction of sorted-subset datasets, despite the large sequencing depth. Compared with non-shared clonotypes, the clonotypes found in all four sorted-subset donors had higher generation probabilities. Across four donors, roughly 5.1% of naive CD4, roughly 3.8% of naive CD8, roughly 2.3% of memory CD4, and 0.4% of memory CD8 clonotypes were shared. Naive subsets generally had larger estimated clonotype richness than memory subsets did.

As for this clone: Its antigen has not been determined. Qualities for individual bases were not recorded, and no much larger clone is one base off.

The donors were healthy, HIV-negative adults who had no recently reported acute infections or vaccinations. Every donor was a Caucasian adult living in Nashville, Tennessee, USA. CD4+ T cells were enriched through magnetic negative selection, after which naive cells were positively selected on CD45RA and the remaining negative fraction served as the memory subset. After blood collection by leukapheresis, PBMCs were isolated using Ficoll-Histopaque density gradient centrifugation and then cryopreserved in the vapor phase of liquid nitrogen. Analytical flow cytometry was used to check the purity and quantity of each magnetically sorted T cell population. From each sorted fraction, genomic DNA was isolated and quantified by UV absorbance on a Nanodrop 2000c. For this chain, trimming is 3 bases at the V end and 4 bases at the J end, and the number of junction bases without a gene match is 4. The CDR3 contains 15 residues, cysteine and phenylalanine counted. This entry keeps only the CDR3 DNA: 45 bases, framed from base 1. CDR1 is given as SGHVS and CDR2 as FQNEAQ, both from the germline V gene.

Using the deep immunoSEQ assay, TCR CDR3 regions were amplified from genomic DNA by multiplex PCR. Extracted genomic DNA from each cell subset was distributed evenly across all wells of several immunoSEQ 96-well plates, and each plate was treated as a replicate. Each replicate PCR for sorted subsets received roughly 0.2 ug genomic DNA, equal to 28,000 or so T cell genomes. Purified libraries were measured with a Qubit 3.0 fluorometer, size-checked on a Bioanalyzer 2100, and measured again with the KAPA Library Quantification kit. A separate single-read 150-cycle Illumina NextSeq 550 flow cell was used to sequence each immunoSEQ 96-well plate. Concerning the study's data processing: Because the immunoSEQ output held only junctional sequences and lacked quality scores, the filtering could not match the filtering applied to full-length reads. Sequences were annotated with PyIR, a Python wrapper for IgBLAST v1.9, using IMGT germline references to assign V/J genes and CDR3. Reads with weak V/J assignments (E-value above 1e-6), missing CDR3, stop codons, out-of-frame junctions, or ambiguous translated residues were removed. V3J clonotypes were defined by identical inferred V gene, J gene, and CDR3 amino acid sequence. Percentage overlap between repertoires was computed as shared unique clonotypes divided by the size of the smaller repertoire. Repertoire richness was assessed with RTK rarefaction, the Chao1 estimator, and Recon v2.1 estimates of unobserved clonotypes. OLGA was used to compute generation probabilities for all TCRbeta clonotypes that the gDNA method yielded from several donors. TCRdb stores this immuneACCESS table with in-frame sequences only. Part of the clones is absent; in the studies checked, under half of the shortfall reflects unresolved V genes, and no reason is known for the rest. From that table come the V and J calls and clone size; the DNA was used to work out D and trimming. Counted in this sample were fewer than 1.8 million clones; approximately 98.5% of them appeared once. The ten largest make up approximately 0.38% of the sample.

The chain employs TRBV7-8 and TRBJ1-5; the central 9 bases match TRBD1. The TCR originated in a man aged 25-45 years in good health. Sequencing was performed on naive CD4+ T cells sorted from blood. In the paper's terms, the cell subset or site label means: CD45RA+ positively selected. The nucleotide sequence is given as TGTGCCAGCAGCTTCCGGACAGGGGTGAATCAGCCCCAGCATTTT. Its translation reads: CASSFRTGVNQPQHF. The full variable domain, with segments outside the CDR3 supplied by the reference TRBV7-8 and TRBJ1-5 proteins, appears as GAGVSQSPRYKVAKRGQDVALRCDPISGHVSLFWYQQALGQGPEFLTYFQNEAQLDKSGLPSDRFFAERPEGSVSTLKIQRTQQEDSAVYLCASSFRTGVNQPQHFGDGTRLSIL.